This TCR beta chain was observed in a study of CD8 T cells in Susac syndrome. The V and J ends lost 6 bases and 3 bases, in that order; junction bases with no gene match: 4. Germline V CDR1 and CDR2: MNHNS, SASEGT. The CDR3 has 14 residues. This clonotype was found once. Reverse transcription used 0.5 to 1 ug RNA and random hexamers. TCRdb used MiXCR to reprocess the immunoSEQ multiplex PCR reads, holding one entry per CDR3 protein. This table holds 300,000 to 350,000 distinct CDR3 sequences, about 91% found once. This receptor was taken from a human donor with multiple sclerosis. The sample taken for sequencing was CD4+ T cells from PBMCs. The chain recombines TRBV6-1 with TRBJ2-5; 10 positions agree with TRBD1. CDR3 residues: CASSQDRGKETQYF. The CDR3 DNA follows: TGTGCCAGCAGCCAGGACAGGGGGAAAGAGACCCAGTACTTC.